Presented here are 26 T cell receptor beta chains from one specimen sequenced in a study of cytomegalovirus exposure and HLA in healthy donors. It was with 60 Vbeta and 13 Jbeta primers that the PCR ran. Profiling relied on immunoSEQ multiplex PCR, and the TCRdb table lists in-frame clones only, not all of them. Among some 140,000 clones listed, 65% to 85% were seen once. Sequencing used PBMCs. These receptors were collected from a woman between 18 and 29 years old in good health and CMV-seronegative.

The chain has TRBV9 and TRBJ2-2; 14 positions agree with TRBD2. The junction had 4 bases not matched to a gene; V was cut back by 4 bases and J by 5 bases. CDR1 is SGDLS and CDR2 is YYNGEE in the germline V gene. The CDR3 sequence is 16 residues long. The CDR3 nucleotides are TGTGCCAGCAGCTTGGGACTAGCGGGAGTTACCGGGGAGCTGTTTTTT. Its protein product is CASSLGLAGVTGELFF.

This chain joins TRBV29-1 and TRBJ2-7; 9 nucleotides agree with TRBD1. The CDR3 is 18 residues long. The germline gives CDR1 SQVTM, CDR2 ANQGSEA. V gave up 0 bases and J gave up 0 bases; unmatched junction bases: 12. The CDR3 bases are TGCAGCGTTGAAGATCTGACTGACGGGACAGGGCCCTCCTACGAGCAGTACTTC. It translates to CSVEDLTDGTGPSYEQYF.

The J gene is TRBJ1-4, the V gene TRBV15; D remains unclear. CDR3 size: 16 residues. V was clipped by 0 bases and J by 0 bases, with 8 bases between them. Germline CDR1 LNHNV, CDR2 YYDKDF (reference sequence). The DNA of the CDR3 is TGTGCCACCAGCAGAGACACCTATGCAACTAATGAAAAACTGTTTTTT. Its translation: CATSRDTYATNEKLFF.

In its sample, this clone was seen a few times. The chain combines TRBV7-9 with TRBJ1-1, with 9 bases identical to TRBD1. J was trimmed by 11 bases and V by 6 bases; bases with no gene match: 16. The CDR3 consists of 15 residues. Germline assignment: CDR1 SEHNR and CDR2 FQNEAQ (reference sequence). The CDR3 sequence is CASSFGAGTGSFAFF. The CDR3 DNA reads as TGTGCCAGCAGTTTCGGTGCCGGGACAGGGAGTTTTGCTTTCTTT.

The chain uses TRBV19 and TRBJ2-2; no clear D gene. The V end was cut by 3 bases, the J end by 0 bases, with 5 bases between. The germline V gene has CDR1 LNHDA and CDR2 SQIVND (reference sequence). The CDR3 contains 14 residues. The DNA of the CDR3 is TGTGCCAGTAGTATCGTCCCGAACACCGGGGAGCTGTTTTTT. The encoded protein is CASSIVPNTGELFF.

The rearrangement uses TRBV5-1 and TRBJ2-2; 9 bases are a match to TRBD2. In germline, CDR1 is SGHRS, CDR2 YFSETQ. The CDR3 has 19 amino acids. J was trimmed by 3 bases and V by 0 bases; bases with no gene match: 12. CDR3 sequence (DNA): TGCGCCAGCAGCTTGGAGTGGAGAGGCGGGAGGGCGGACACCGGGGAGCTGTTTTTT. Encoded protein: CASSLEWRGGRADTGELFF. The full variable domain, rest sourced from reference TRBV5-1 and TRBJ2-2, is KAGVTQTPRYLIKTRGQQVTLSCSPISGHRSVSWYQQTPGQGLQFLFEYFSETQRNKGNFPGRFSGRQFSNSRSEMNVSTLELGDSALYLCASSLEWRGGRADTGELFFGEGSRLTVL.

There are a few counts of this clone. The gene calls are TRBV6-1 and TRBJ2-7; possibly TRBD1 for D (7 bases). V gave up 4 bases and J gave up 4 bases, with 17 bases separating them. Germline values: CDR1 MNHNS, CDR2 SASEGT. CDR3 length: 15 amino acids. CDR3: CASSVGGGGMYEQYF. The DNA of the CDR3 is TGTGCCAGCAGTGTAGGTGGAGGGGGCATGTACGAGCAGTACTTC.

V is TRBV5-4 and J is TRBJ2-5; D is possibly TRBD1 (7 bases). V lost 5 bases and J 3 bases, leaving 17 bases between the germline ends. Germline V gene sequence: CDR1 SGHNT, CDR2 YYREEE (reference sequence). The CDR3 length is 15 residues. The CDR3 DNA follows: TGTGCCAGCAGTAGGACAGGAGGGAGCAAAGAGACCCAGTACTTC. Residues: CASSRTGGSKETQYF.

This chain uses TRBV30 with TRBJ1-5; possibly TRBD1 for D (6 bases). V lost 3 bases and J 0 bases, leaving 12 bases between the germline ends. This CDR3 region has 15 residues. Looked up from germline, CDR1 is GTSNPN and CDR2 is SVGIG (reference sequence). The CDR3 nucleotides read TGTGCCTGGAGCGAGGGGGTCTATAGCAATCAGCCCCAGCATTTT. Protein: CAWSEGVYSNQPQHF.

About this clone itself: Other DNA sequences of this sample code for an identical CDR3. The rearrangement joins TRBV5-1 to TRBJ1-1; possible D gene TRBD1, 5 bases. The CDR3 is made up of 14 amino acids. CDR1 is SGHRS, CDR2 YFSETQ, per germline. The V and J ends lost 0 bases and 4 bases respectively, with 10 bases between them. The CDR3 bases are TGCGCCAGCAGCTTGGCCGGGGGGAGCACTGAAGCTTTCTTT. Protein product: CASSLAGGSTEAFF.

The CDR3 sequence is CSARRADTQYF. The DNA for the CDR3 is TGCAGTGCTAGACGGGCAGATACGCAGTATTTT. The J gene is TRBJ2-3, the V gene TRBV20-1; D gene ambiguous. V dropped 2 bases and J dropped 4 bases, with 4 bases sitting between them. Germline CDR1 DFQATT, CDR2 SNEGSKA (reference sequence). The CDR3 loop spans 11 amino acids.

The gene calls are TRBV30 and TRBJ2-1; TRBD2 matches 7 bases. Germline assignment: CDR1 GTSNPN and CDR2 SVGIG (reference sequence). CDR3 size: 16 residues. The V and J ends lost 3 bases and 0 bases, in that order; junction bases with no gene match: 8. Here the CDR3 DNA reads TGTGCCTGGAGGCATTACGGCGGGAGCTCCTACAATGAGCAGTTCTTC. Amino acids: CAWRHYGGSSYNEQFF.

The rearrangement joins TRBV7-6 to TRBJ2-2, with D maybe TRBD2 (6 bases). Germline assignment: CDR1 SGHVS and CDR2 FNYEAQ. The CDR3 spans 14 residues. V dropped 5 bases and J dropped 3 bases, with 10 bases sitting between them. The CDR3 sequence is CASSGSGYTGELFF. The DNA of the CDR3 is TGTGCCAGCAGCGGTAGCGGTTACACCGGGGAGCTGTTTTTT.

This CDR3 is CASSSDRRIDTEAFF. The CDR3 bases are TGTGCCAGCAGCTCGGACAGGAGGATTGACACTGAAGCTTTCTTT. The chain combines TRBV11-2 with TRBJ1-1, with TRBD1 matching over 7 bases. J was trimmed by 3 bases and V by 4 bases; bases with no gene match: 8. Germline loops: CDR1 SGHAT, CDR2 FQNNGV. The length of the CDR3 is 15 residues.

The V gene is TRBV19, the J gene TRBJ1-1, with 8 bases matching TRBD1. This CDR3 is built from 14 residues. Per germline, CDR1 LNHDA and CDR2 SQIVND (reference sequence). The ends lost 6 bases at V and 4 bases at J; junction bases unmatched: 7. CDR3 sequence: CASSLGQGRTEAFF. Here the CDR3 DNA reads TGTGCCAGTAGCCTAGGACAGGGACGCACTGAAGCTTTCTTT.

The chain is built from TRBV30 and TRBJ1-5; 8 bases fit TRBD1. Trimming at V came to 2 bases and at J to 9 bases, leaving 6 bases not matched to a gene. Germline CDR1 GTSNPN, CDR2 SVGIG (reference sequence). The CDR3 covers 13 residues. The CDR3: CAWSPDRDRPQHF. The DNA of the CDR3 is TGTGCCTGGAGTCCGGACAGGGATCGGCCCCAGCATTTT.

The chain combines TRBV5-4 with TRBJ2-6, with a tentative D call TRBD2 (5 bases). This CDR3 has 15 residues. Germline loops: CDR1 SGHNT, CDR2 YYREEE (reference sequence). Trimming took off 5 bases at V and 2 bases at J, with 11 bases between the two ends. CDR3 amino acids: CASRLTGTGANVLTF. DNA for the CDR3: TGTGCCAGCAGATTAACGGGAACTGGGGCCAACGTCCTGACTTTC.

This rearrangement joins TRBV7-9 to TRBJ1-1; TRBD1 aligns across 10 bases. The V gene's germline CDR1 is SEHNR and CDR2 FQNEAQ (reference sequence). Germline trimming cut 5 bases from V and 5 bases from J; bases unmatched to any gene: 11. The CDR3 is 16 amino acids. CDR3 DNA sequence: TGTGCCAGCAGCCCAGGAAGACAGGGGGCGAGGACTGAAGCTTTCTTT. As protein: CASSPGRQGARTEAFF. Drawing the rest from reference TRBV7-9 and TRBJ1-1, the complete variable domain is DTGVSQNPRHKITKRGQNVTFRCDPISEHNRLYWYRQTLGQGPEFLTYFQNEAQLEKSRLLSDRFSAERPKGSFSTLEIQRTEQGDSAMYLCASSPGRQGARTEAFFGQGTRLTVV.

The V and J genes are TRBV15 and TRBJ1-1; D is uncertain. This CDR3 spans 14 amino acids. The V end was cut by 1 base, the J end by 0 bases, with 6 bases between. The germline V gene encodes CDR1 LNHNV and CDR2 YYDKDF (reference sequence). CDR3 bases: TGTGCCACCAGCAGAGTGTCGTTGAACACTGAAGCTTTCTTT. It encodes CATSRVSLNTEAFF. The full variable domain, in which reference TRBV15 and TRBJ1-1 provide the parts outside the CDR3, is DAMVIQNPRYQVTQFGKPVTLSCSQTLNHNVMYWYQQKSSQAPKLLFHYYDKDFNNEADTPDNFQSRRPNTSFCFLDIRSPGLGDTAMYLCATSRVSLNTEAFFGQGTRLTVV.

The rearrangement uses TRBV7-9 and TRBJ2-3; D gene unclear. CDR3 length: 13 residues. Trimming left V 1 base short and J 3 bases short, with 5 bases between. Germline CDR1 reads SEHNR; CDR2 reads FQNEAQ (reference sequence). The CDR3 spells CASSLDLTDTQYF. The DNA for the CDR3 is TGTGCCAGCAGCTTAGATCTGACAGATACGCAGTATTTT.

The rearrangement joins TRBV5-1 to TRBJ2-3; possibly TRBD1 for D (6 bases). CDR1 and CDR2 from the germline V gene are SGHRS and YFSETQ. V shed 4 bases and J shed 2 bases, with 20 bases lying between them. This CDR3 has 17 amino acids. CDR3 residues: CASSSSSRDIFTDTQYF. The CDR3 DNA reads TGCGCCAGCAGCAGTTCATCCAGGGACATTTTCACAGATACGCAGTATTTT.

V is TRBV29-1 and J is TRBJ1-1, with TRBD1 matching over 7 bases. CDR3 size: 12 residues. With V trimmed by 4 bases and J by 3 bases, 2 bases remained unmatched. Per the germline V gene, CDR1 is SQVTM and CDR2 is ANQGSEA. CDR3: CSVGTGDTEAFF. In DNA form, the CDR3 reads TGCAGCGTTGGAACAGGGGACACTGAAGCTTTCTTT.

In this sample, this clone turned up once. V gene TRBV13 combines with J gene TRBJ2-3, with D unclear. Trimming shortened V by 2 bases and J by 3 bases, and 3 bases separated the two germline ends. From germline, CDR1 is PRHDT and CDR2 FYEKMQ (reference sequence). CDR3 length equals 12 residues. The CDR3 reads CASSLITDTQYF. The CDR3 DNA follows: TGTGCCAGCAGCTTAATAACAGATACGCAGTATTTT.

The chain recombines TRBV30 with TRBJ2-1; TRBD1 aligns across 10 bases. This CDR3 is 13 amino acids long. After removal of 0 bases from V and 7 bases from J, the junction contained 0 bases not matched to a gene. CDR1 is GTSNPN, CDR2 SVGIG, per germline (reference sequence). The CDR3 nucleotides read TGTGCCTGGAGTGTGGGACAGGGGAATGAGCAGTTCTTC. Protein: CAWSVGQGNEQFF. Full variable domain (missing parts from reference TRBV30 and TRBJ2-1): SQTIHQWPATLVQPVGSPLSLECTVEGTSNPNLYWYRQAAGRGLQLLFYSVGIGQISSEVPQNLSASRPQDRQFILSSKKLLLSDSGFYLCAWSVGQGNEQFFGPGTRLTVL.

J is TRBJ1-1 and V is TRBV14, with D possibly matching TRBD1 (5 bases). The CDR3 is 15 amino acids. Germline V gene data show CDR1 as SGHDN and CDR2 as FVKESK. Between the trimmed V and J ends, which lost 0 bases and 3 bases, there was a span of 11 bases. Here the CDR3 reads CASSQEWGVYTEAFF. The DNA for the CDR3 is TGTGCCAGCAGCCAAGAGTGGGGGGTATACACTGAAGCTTTCTTT. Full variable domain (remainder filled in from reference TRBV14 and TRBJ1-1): EAGVTQFPSHSVIEKGQTVTLRCDPISGHDNLYWYRRVMGKEIKFLLHFVKESKQDESGMPNNRFLAERTGGTYSTLKVQPAELEDSGVYFCASSQEWGVYTEAFFGQGTRLTVV.

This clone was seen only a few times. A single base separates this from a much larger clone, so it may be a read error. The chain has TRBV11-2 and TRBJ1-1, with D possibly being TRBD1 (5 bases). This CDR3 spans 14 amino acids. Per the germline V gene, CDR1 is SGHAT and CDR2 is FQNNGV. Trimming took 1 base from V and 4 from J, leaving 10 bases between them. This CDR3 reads CASSLVGEGTEAFF. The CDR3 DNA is TGTGCCAGCAGCTTAGTAGGGGAAGGCACTGAAGCTTTCTTT.